The 29 T cell receptor beta chains presented below share a single source sample, sequenced in a study of cytomegalovirus exposure and HLA in healthy donors. Sequencing was performed with immunoSEQ multiplex PCR; in TCRdb, only in-frame clones are kept and a portion is missing. This sample carries 130,000 to 150,000 clones, 89% of them seen once, and the ten largest clones take around 9%. Specimen: PBMCs. The receptors were gathered from a woman younger than 30 in good health and CMV-seropositive.

This chain uses TRBV9 with TRBJ2-2; 9 bases fit TRBD2. This CDR3 has 16 residues. Per germline, CDR1 SGDLS and CDR2 YYNGEE. V lost 3 bases to trimming and J lost 1 base; unmatched junction nucleotides: 4. The CDR3, as DNA: TGTGCCAGCAGCGATAGCGGGGGCTTGAACACCGGGGAGCTGTTTTTT. Translation: CASSDSGGLNTGELFF.

This clone was detected only once. This rearrangement joins TRBV19 to TRBJ2-6; D is uncertain. The CDR3 loop spans 20 amino acids. V lost 0 bases to trimming and J lost 0 bases, with 18 bases between them. From germline, CDR1 is LNHDA and CDR2 SQIVND (reference sequence). This chain's CDR3 is CASSIDLVVILRSGANVLTF. As DNA, the CDR3 is TGTGCCAGTAGTATAGATCTAGTAGTTATTTTACGCTCTGGGGCCAACGTCCTGACTTTC.

The chain is built from TRBV7-9 and TRBJ1-2; 8 bases align to TRBD1. The ends lost 5 bases at V and 3 bases at J; junction bases unmatched: 2. The CDR3 consists of 13 residues. The germline V gene has CDR1 SEHNR and CDR2 FQNEAQ (reference sequence). The chain's CDR3 is CASSRRGHYGYTF. The CDR3 DNA sequence: TGTGCCAGCAGCCGCAGGGGGCACTATGGCTACACCTTC.

The chain carries TRBV7-3 and TRBJ2-3, with 9 positions matching TRBD1. There are 15 residues in the CDR3. V was pared by 4 bases and J by 4 bases, with 6 bases of the junction left unmatched. Germline V gene lookup returns CDR1 SGHTA and CDR2 FQGTGA. The CDR3 sequence is CASSSGQGSADTQYF. CDR3 coding DNA: TGTGCCAGCAGCTCCGGACAGGGGTCCGCAGATACGCAGTATTTT.

The chain couples TRBV30 to TRBJ1-1; 8 bases align to TRBD1. In germline, CDR1 is GTSNPN, CDR2 SVGIG (reference sequence). The V gene end was trimmed by 5 bases and the J gene end by 5 bases; junction bases not matched to a gene: 7. The CDR3 is made up of 13 amino acids. The CDR3 DNA reads TGTGCCTGGGCAGGGGGCGGTTGGACTGAAGCTTTCTTT. Translation: CAWAGGGWTEAFF. Variable domain in full (rest from reference TRBV30 and TRBJ1-1): SQTIHQWPATLVQPVGSPLSLECTVEGTSNPNLYWYRQAAGRGLQLLFYSVGIGQISSEVPQNLSASRPQDRQFILSSKKLLLSDSGFYLCAWAGGGWTEAFFGQGTRLTVV.

The chain joins TRBV30 to TRBJ2-5, with 11 nucleotides matching TRBD2. The CDR3 extends over 15 amino acids. Germline V gene lookup returns CDR1 GTSNPN and CDR2 SVGIG (reference sequence). V was pared by 1 base and J by 5 bases, with 6 bases of the junction left unmatched. DNA for the CDR3: TGTGCCTGGAGTGAAACTAGCGGGGGTTTTGAGACCCAGTACTTC. This translates into CAWSETSGGFETQYF.

This chain uses TRBV7-9 with TRBJ2-3; 7 bases are shared with TRBD1. Trimming took 5 bases from V and 2 from J; bases not matched to a gene: 10. The germline V gene encodes CDR1 SEHNR and CDR2 FQNEAQ (reference sequence). This CDR3 is 16 amino acids long. The CDR3 coding sequence is TGTGCCAGCAGCCCCCGACAGGGAACCGACACAGATACGCAGTATTTT. It yields the protein CASSPRQGTDTDTQYF.

This chain joins TRBV2 and TRBJ1-2, with D possibly TRBD1 on 6 matching bases. CDR3 length: 14 amino acids. Trimming took off 10 bases at V and 6 bases at J, with 21 bases between the two ends. The germline V gene has CDR1 SNHLY and CDR2 FYNNEI. In nucleotides, the CDR3 is TGTGCCACCTCGTTTCGGGGGGCAAAGGATGGCTACACCTTC. Translated, it gives CATSFRGAKDGYTF.

The rearrangement links TRBV4-3 to TRBJ2-7; D possibly corresponds to TRBD1 (5 bases). The CDR3 totals 14 residues. Trimming cost V 0 bases and J 2 bases, with 8 bases left between them. CDR1 is LGHNA, CDR2 YSLEER, per germline. As DNA, the CDR3 is TGCGCCAGCAGCCAAGATACGACAGCCTACGAGCAGTACTTC. Translated, it gives CASSQDTTAYEQYF.

The rearrangement uses TRBV6-1 and TRBJ1-5, with 7 bases lining up with TRBD1. Trimming removed 7 bases from V and 2 bases from J; junction bases left unmatched: 5. CDR3 size: 14 residues. CDR1 and CDR2 from the germline V gene are MNHNS and SASEGT. CDR3 sequence: CASIFDRGNQPQHF. The DNA for the CDR3 is TGTGCCAGCATTTTCGACAGGGGCAATCAGCCCCAGCATTTT.

On this clone itself: The identical CDR3 is also encoded by other nucleotide sequences in the sample. The chain has TRBV7-2 and TRBJ2-7; perhaps TRBD2 as D (7 bases). V gave up 1 base and J gave up 5 bases, with 9 bases separating them. Germline CDR1 reads SGHTA; CDR2 reads FQGNSA. This CDR3 has 13 residues. In DNA form, the CDR3 reads TGTGCCAGCAGCTTAGTGGGGGGGCACGAGCAGTACTTC. It encodes CASSLVGGHEQYF.

Here the CDR3 DNA reads TGTGCCAGCAGGCGGGACGGAACATTATATGAGCAGTTCTTC. Translated, it gives CASRRDGTLYEQFF. This chain links TRBV6-5 with TRBJ2-1, with TRBD2 as a possible D gene (6 bases). V was shortened by 6 bases and J by 8 bases, with 17 bases between the two germline ends. This CDR3 comprises 14 residues. Germline loops: CDR1 MNHEY, CDR2 SVGAGI.

The chain employs TRBV4-3 and TRBJ1-1; a weak D match, TRBD1 (6 bases). V lost 3 bases and J lost 1, with 6 bases in between. CDR3 size: 13 residues. CDR1 is LGHNA and CDR2 is YSLEER in the germline V gene. Here the CDR3 DNA reads TGCGCCAGCAGCCAGGGACAGAACACTGAAGCTTTCTTT. Amino acid sequence: CASSQGQNTEAFF.

V usage is TRBV30 and J usage is TRBJ2-5; weak D call: TRBD2 (5 bases). Trimming took 3 bases from V and 5 from J, leaving 7 bases between them. Germline V gives CDR1 GTSNPN, CDR2 SVGIG (reference sequence). The CDR3 spans 11 residues. The CDR3 nucleotides read TGTGCCTGGAGACTAGAGGAGACCCAGTACTTC. Its translation: CAWRLEETQYF.

The genes are TRBV27 and TRBJ1-5; no definite D call. The CDR3 spans 15 residues. CDR1 is MNHEY, CDR2 SMNVEV, per germline (reference sequence). V was shortened by 3 bases and J by 1 base, with 10 bases between the two germline ends. The CDR3 nucleotides read TGTGCCAGCAGTTTTGAGGGAGGGAGCAATCAGCCCCAGCATTTT. Its translation is CASSFEGGSNQPQHF.

The chain combines TRBV30 with TRBJ1-2, with D unclear. The germline CDR1 and CDR2 sequences are GTSNPN and SVGIG (reference sequence). V was clipped by 2 bases and J by 6 bases, with 16 bases between them. The CDR3 runs to 14 residues. DNA of the CDR3: TGTGCCTGGAGTTTAGGGAGCCCAGGACATGGCTACACCTTC. It is translated as CAWSLGSPGHGYTF.

The J gene is TRBJ2-7, the V gene TRBV27, with D possibly TRBD2 on 5 matching bases. Germline-derived CDR1 and CDR2 are MNHEY and SMNVEV (reference sequence). The CDR3 runs to 13 residues. V shed 6 bases and J shed 4 bases, with 13 bases lying between them. CDR3 protein: CASSRGRLYEQYF. The DNA for the CDR3 is TGTGCCAGCAGCCGAGGGCGCTTATACGAGCAGTACTTC.

The chain employs TRBV5-1 and TRBJ2-2; 8 bases line up with TRBD2. CDR1 SGHRS and CDR2 YFSETQ come from the germline V gene. CDR3 length equals 18 residues. V dropped 0 bases and J dropped 0; count of bases not matched to a gene: 7. The CDR3 sequence: CASSLGRAGAPNTGELFF. The CDR3 nucleotides are TGCGCCAGCAGCTTGGGTCGAGCGGGGGCCCCGAACACCGGGGAGCTGTTTTTT.

This rearrangement joins TRBV19 to TRBJ1-3; the match to TRBD1 covers 8 bases. Germline assignment: CDR1 LNHDA and CDR2 SQIVND (reference sequence). The CDR3 has 16 residues. V trimming: 5 bases; J trimming: 0 bases; junction bases outside the gene matches: 6. The CDR3 here is CASSGLTGGSGNTIYF. The CDR3 DNA sequence: TGTGCCAGTAGTGGACTCACAGGGGGCTCTGGAAACACCATATATTTT.

The chain links TRBV7-6 to TRBJ1-1; TRBD1 matches 8 bases. Germline loops: CDR1 SGHVS, CDR2 FNYEAQ. The V gene end was trimmed by 3 bases and the J gene end by 0 bases; junction bases not matched to a gene: 0. The CDR3 is made up of 14 amino acids. The CDR3 region has the DNA TGTGCCAGCAGCTTGGACAGGGTGAACACTGAAGCTTTCTTT. This gives the protein CASSLDRVNTEAFF.

The V and J genes are TRBV5-4 and TRBJ1-1; D remains ambiguous. In germline, CDR1 is SGHNT, CDR2 YYREEE (reference sequence). Between the trimmed V and J ends, which lost 0 bases and 4 bases, there was a span of 10 bases. The CDR3 spans 14 residues. Here the CDR3 DNA reads TGTGCCAGCAGCTTGGACCTGGGGAGCACTGAAGCTTTCTTT. The encoded protein is CASSLDLGSTEAFF.

This rearrangement joins TRBV7-8 to TRBJ2-1; D may be TRBD2 (6 bases). V shed 1 base and J shed 0 bases, with 10 bases lying between them. CDR1 is SGHVS, CDR2 FQNEAQ, per germline. This CDR3 spans 16 amino acids. CDR3 residues: CASSLGAGSSYNEQFF. In nucleotides, the CDR3 is TGTGCCAGCAGCTTAGGGGCGGGAAGCTCCTACAATGAGCAGTTCTTC.

This rearrangement joins TRBV6-6 to TRBJ1-2, with 8 bases fitting TRBD1. The germline V gene has CDR1 MNHNY and CDR2 SVGAGI (reference sequence). Germline trimming cut 5 bases from V and 4 bases from J; bases unmatched to any gene: 9. This CDR3 spans 15 amino acids. CDR3 bases: TGTGCCAGCAGTCCCTGGACAGGGAGATCCTATGGCTACACCTTC. It is translated as CASSPWTGRSYGYTF.

This chain connects TRBV4-1 to TRBJ1-1; D is ambiguous. CDR3 length: 15 residues. Trimming shortened V by 4 bases and J by 8 bases, and 20 bases separated the two germline ends. Germline values: CDR1 MGHRA, CDR2 YSYEKL. CDR3: CASSPLSDLGAEAFF. DNA of the CDR3: TGCGCCAGCAGCCCCCTGTCGGACTTAGGAGCCGAAGCTTTCTTT.

The gene calls are TRBV6-5 and TRBJ2-1; 7 nucleotides align to TRBD1. CDR3 size: 15 residues. Losses at the gene ends were 5 bases for V and 2 bases for J; bases not matched to a gene: 6. CDR1 is MNHEY, CDR2 SVGAGI, per germline. The DNA of the CDR3 is TGTGCCAGCAGTCCACAGGGGAACGCCTACAATGAGCAGTTCTTC. Protein product: CASSPQGNAYNEQFF.

The chain has TRBV4-3 and TRBJ2-5, with D possibly matching TRBD2 (6 bases). CDR1 is LGHNA, CDR2 YSLEER, per germline. V gave up 4 bases and J gave up 1 base, with 7 bases separating them. The CDR3 loop spans 13 amino acids. In DNA, the CDR3 is TGCGCCAGCAGCCCTAGCGCCCAAGAGACCCAGTACTTC. It specifies CASSPSAQETQYF.

This chain connects TRBV19 to TRBJ1-1, with D possibly matching TRBD1 (6 bases). The germline CDR1 and CDR2 sequences are LNHDA and SQIVND (reference sequence). V was shortened by 7 bases and J by 5 bases, with 11 bases between the two germline ends. The CDR3 loop spans 12 amino acids. DNA for the CDR3: TGTGCCAGTACGGCAGGGGAAACTGAAGCTTTCTTT. Translation gives CASTAGETEAFF.

The chain links TRBV6-5 to TRBJ2-7; the D gene is possibly TRBD2 (6 bases). V lost 4 bases and J lost 3, with 10 bases in between. The length of the CDR3 is 13 residues. Germline CDR1 MNHEY, CDR2 SVGAGI. The CDR3 sequence is CASSSGDRYEQYF. The CDR3 DNA reads TGTGCCAGCAGTTCGGGGGACCGCTACGAGCAGTACTTC.

The chain combines TRBV27 with TRBJ2-3, with D maybe TRBD2 (6 bases). V was clipped by 8 bases and J by 1 base, with 16 bases between them. The CDR3 is 15 residues long. Germline V gives CDR1 MNHEY, CDR2 SMNVEV (reference sequence). The CDR3 protein is CASGPNGGRTDTQYF. The CDR3 nucleotides are TGTGCCAGCGGACCCAACGGGGGACGCACAGATACGCAGTATTTT.